This T cell receptor beta chain was documented in a study of control samples from healthy donors and cancer patients. Produced via immunoSEQ multiplex PCR; TCRdb's table is partial and in-frame only. Among 40,000 or so clones listed, less than 95% were seen once. Trimming took 3 bases from V and 0 from J, leaving 12 bases between them. The CDR3 has 15 residues. From germline, CDR1 is SGHAT and CDR2 FQNNGV. This chain links TRBV11-2 with TRBJ2-7; weak D call: TRBD1 (6 bases). Sequences were obtained from PBMCs. This clonotype originated in a woman aged 40 to 50 with head and neck cancer. CDR3 DNA: TGTGCCAGCAGCTTTGAGAGGGGGAGCTCCTACGAGCAGTACTTC. Its protein product is CASSFERGSSYEQYF.